The 16 T cell receptor beta chains given below trace back to one sample, sequenced in a study of CD8 T cells in Susac syndrome. An input of 0.5 to 1 ug of RNA was subjected to reverse transcription using random hexamers. TCRdb reprocessed the immunoSEQ multiplex PCR reads with MiXCR, giving one entry per CDR3 protein. The data show more than 120,000 distinct CDR3 sequences, less than 95% seen once. The sample comprised CD4+ T cells from PBMCs. These receptors all stem from a human donor in good health.

The rearrangement links TRBV10-3 to TRBJ2-4; a weak D match, TRBD2 (5 bases). Germline CDR1 reads ENHRY; CDR2 reads SYGVKD. V shed 4 bases and J shed 9 bases, with 16 bases lying between them. This CDR3 comprises 14 residues. The CDR3 nucleotides read TGTGCCATCAGTGGGCGGAGTGGCGAGGGCATTCAGTACTTC. Translating gives CAISGRSGEGIQYF.

The rearrangement joins TRBV10-3 to TRBJ2-7; 8 bases match TRBD1. V lost 2 bases to trimming and J lost 4 bases; unmatched junction nucleotides: 19. The CDR3 consists of 19 residues. CDR1 is ENHRY and CDR2 is SYGVKD in the germline V gene. CDR3 region: CAISEPRKRWQGADYEQYF. The CDR3 DNA reads TGTGCCATCAGTGAGCCACGAAAGAGATGGCAGGGGGCGGATTACGAGCAGTACTTC.

This chain connects TRBV27 to TRBJ2-7, with unresolved D. The CDR3 runs to 15 residues. Germline V gives CDR1 MNHEY, CDR2 SMNVEV (reference sequence). V dropped 2 bases and J dropped 0 bases, with 11 bases sitting between them. The CDR3 reads CASSLKGSNSYEQYF. CDR3 nucleotide sequence: TGTGCCAGCAGTTTAAAAGGGTCCAACTCCTACGAGCAGTACTTC.

The chain uses TRBV5-1 and TRBJ1-2; D call uncertain. This CDR3 region has 14 residues. Germline values: CDR1 SGHRS, CDR2 YFSETQ. Trimming stripped 4 bases from V and 8 bases from J, with 18 bases between. In nucleotides, the CDR3 is TGCGCCAGCAGCCCCGGTTCGGGAGCGGGCGGCTACACCTTC. Translated: CASSPGSGAGGYTF.

The V call is TRBV30, the J call TRBJ2-7; 13 bases are a match to TRBD2. Trimming cost V 2 bases and J 6 bases; bases outside gene matches: 4. The CDR3 extends over 14 amino acids. The germline gives CDR1 GTSNPN, CDR2 SVGIG (reference sequence). In nucleotides, the CDR3 is TGTGCCTGGAGTTACGGACTAGCGGGAGCCGAGCAGTACTTC. This translates into CAWSYGLAGAEQYF.

The rearrangement uses TRBV28 and TRBJ2-1, with D possibly TRBD1 on 6 matching bases. The CDR3 extends over 15 amino acids. Trimming pared 3 bases from V and 3 bases from J, leaving 12 bases between. CDR1 is MDHEN, CDR2 SYDVKM, per germline. The CDR3 region is CASSLQGRNYNEQFF. The CDR3 region has the DNA TGTGCCAGCAGTTTGCAGGGGAGAAACTACAATGAGCAGTTCTTC.

The chain is built from TRBV20-1 and TRBJ2-5, with 7 bases matching TRBD1. The CDR3 runs 16 residues. Trimming cost V 3 bases and J 7 bases; bases outside gene matches: 17. Per germline, CDR1 DFQATT and CDR2 SNEGSKA (reference sequence). CDR3 bases: TGCAGTGCTAGTCTTAGATTTGGGGGACAGATGTGGACCCAGTACTTC. Translated: CSASLRFGGQMWTQYF.

The sample holds one count of this clonotype. The chain combines TRBV18 with TRBJ1-1; D is perhaps TRBD1 (5 bases). Looked up from germline, CDR1 is KGHSH and CDR2 is LQKENI. The length of the CDR3 is 14 residues. V lost 3 bases and J lost 4, with 12 bases in between. Here the CDR3 DNA reads TGTGCCAGCTCACCGGGGGAGGGGATCACTGAAGCTTTCTTT. It translates to CASSPGEGITEAFF.

The chain is built from TRBV20-1 and TRBJ1-3; 7 nucleotides match TRBD1. The ends lost 0 bases at V and 3 bases at J; junction bases unmatched: 8. Germline V CDR1 and CDR2: DFQATT, SNEGSKA (reference sequence). The CDR3 runs 16 residues. CDR3 in amino acids: CSARDHGGGDGNTIYF. DNA of the CDR3: TGCAGTGCTAGAGATCACGGAGGGGGCGATGGAAACACCATATATTTT.

The V and J genes are TRBV20-1 and TRBJ1-1; perhaps TRBD1 as D (6 bases). Germline V gives CDR1 DFQATT, CDR2 SNEGSKA (reference sequence). V gave up 3 bases and J gave up 6 bases, with 11 bases separating them. The CDR3 is 12 residues long. CDR3 sequence: CSARRDTAEAFF. Here the CDR3 DNA reads TGCAGTGCTAGGCGGGACACCGCTGAAGCTTTCTTT.

This chain connects TRBV2 to TRBJ1-1; possible D gene TRBD1, 6 bases. The CDR3 runs to 13 residues. The V gene's germline CDR1 is SNHLY and CDR2 FYNNEI. Trimming took 6 bases from V and 5 from J, leaving 13 bases between them. CDR3 in amino acids: CASRNRVWTEAFF. The DNA of the CDR3 is TGTGCCAGCAGAAACAGGGTATGGACTGAAGCTTTCTTT.

For this clonotype: One junction end disagrees with the germline gene, perhaps due to a read error. CDR3 nucleotides: TGCAGTGCCAGAGAGGGGGGGTTCCGCTACGAGCAGTACTTC. Protein: CSAREGGFRYEQYF. V and J are TRBV20-1 and TRBJ2-7; weak D call: TRBD2 (7 bases). Looked up from germline, CDR1 is DFQATT and CDR2 is SNEGSKA (reference sequence). The CDR3 is 14 amino acids.

This chain joins TRBV19 and TRBJ1-5, with D possibly being TRBD1 (6 bases). In germline, CDR1 is LNHDA, CDR2 SQIVND (reference sequence). The CDR3 consists of 13 residues. Trimming shortened V by 10 bases and J by 0 bases, and 10 bases separated the two germline ends. CDR3: CATSGDSNQPQHF. In nucleotides, the CDR3 is TGTGCCACTTCAGGGGATAGCAATCAGCCCCAGCATTTT. Full variable domain (rest looked up from reference TRBV19 and TRBJ1-5): DGGITQSPKYLFRKEGQNVTLSCEQNLNHDAMYWYRQDPGQGLRLIYYSQIVNDFQKGDIAEGYSVSREKKESFPLTVTSAQKNPTAFYLCATSGDSNQPQHFGDGTRLSIL.

The V and J genes are TRBV7-8 and TRBJ1-3, with TRBD1 as a possible D gene (6 bases). This CDR3 spans 14 amino acids. Per the germline V gene, CDR1 is SGHVS and CDR2 is FQNEAQ. With 6 bases removed from V and 4 bases from J, the gap between germline ends came to 13 bases. This chain's CDR3 is CASSRTARGNTIYF. CDR3 nucleotide sequence: TGTGCCAGCAGTAGGACAGCCCGCGGAAACACCATATATTTT.

DNA of the CDR3: TGTGCCAGCAGCGTAGCTACGACTAGCGGCAACAATGAGCAGTTCTTC. It is translated as CASSVATTSGNNEQFF. This chain links TRBV9 with TRBJ2-1, with TRBD2 identical over 9 bases. The CDR3 length is 16 residues. Germline V gives CDR1 SGDLS, CDR2 YYNGEE. V lost 0 bases and J lost 5; bases outside the gene matches: 6.

This clonotype was recorded once. The rearrangement uses TRBV3-1 and TRBJ1-5; D is unclear. V was trimmed by 1 base and J by 5 bases, leaving 3 bases between them. The CDR3 consists of 12 residues. CDR1 LGHDT and CDR2 YNNKEL come from the germline V gene (reference sequence). Written as DNA, the CDR3 is TGTGCCAGCAGCCAAGGATATCAGCCCCAGCATTTT. It translates to CASSQGYQPQHF.